A single count supports the clone carrying this TCR beta chain. What it recognizes is unknown. The CDR3 end shows no conserved phenylalanine or tryptophan, and so a read error is likely. TCR beta cDNA was reverse-transcribed from roughly 520 ng of total RNA. The reaction used a constant-region primer and ProtoScript II reverse transcriptase. TCR beta libraries came from three nested multiplex PCR rounds using slightly modified ARM-PCR. TRBV1-TRBV30 forward and Cbeta reverse primers drove the first two roughly 10-cycle rounds. TCRdb recomputed calls from the multiplex PCR reads with MiXCR, one row per CDR3 protein. Of approximately 320,000 distinct CDR3 sequences listed, 58% are singletons. In addition to blood RNA drawn from unsorted whole blood, germline DNA was extracted. The authors collected 4 to 5 milliliters of peripheral blood before surgery. The data were obtained in a study of tumor-infiltrating lymphocytes in primary liver carcinoma. Study-level information: All patients had surgically resected primary liver carcinoma.

The study, taken as a whole, reports: For tumor-adjacent and tumor-blood pairs, overlap was less than that seen for tumor region pairs. The top-250-clone fraction was significantly higher in tumors than in blood (p = 0.039).

The CDR3 is 14 residues long. Germline trimming cut 5 bases from V and 4 bases from J; bases unmatched to any gene: 7. The rearrangement joins TRBV12-3 or TRBV12-4 to TRBJ1-2; TRBD1 matches 7 bases. The receptor's source is a woman aged 25 to 45 with primary liver carcinoma and hepatitis B virus infection. Sequencing input: peripheral blood. In DNA, the CDR3 is TGTGCCAGCAGTCTTACAGGGGTTGTCTATGGCTACACCCTC. It specifies CASSLTGVVYGYTL.